This T cell receptor (beta chain) emerged from a study of blood T cell repertoires in COVID-19. Study details: T cells, B-cell-depleted T cells, or PBMCs provided the cDNA or gDNA that served as material.

This clone was observed once. The germline gives CDR1 LNHDA, CDR2 SQIVND (reference sequence). This CDR3 has 15 residues. Trimming removed 5 bases from V and 4 bases from J, with 17 bases in between. Here immunoSEQ multiplex PCR was the method, and the copy in TCRdb shows in-frame clones only, minus some. The table shows roughly 150,000 clones, with over 70% occurring only once. The sequenced sample consisted of peripheral blood. The J gene is TRBJ1-1, the V gene TRBV19; D is possibly TRBD1 (6 bases). The sequence was collected from an older woman who had recovered from COVID-19. The CDR3 region has the DNA TGTGCCAGTAGTCCACGCAGGGGAGTGGGCACTGAAGCTTTCTTT. It encodes CASSPRRGVGTEAFF.